These T cell receptor beta chains were read from a single sample in a study of T cell responses to AZD1222 COVID-19 vaccine. Method: immunoSEQ multiplex PCR; TCRdb's copy keeps in-frame clones and lacks some. The sample comprises 100,000 to 140,000 clones, more than 75% of which are singletons, and 22% rests with the top ten. Sequenced here: peripheral blood, sampled on day 0 of AZD1222 vaccination. Receptor source: an adult in good health. Each CDR3 is given without its conserved first and last residue. A clone size is listed for some rows: how often the clone was seen (once, few, many), or a class if it is expanded.

clone_size j_call v_call cdr3_aa
. TRBJ1-6 TRBV3-1/TRBV3-2 ASSHGDSPLH
. TRBJ2-3 TRBV4-3 ASSQVSYRDTDTQY
. TRBJ2-7 TRBV4-1 ASSQEGQGFHEQY
. TRBJ2-1 TRBV6-5 ASTPLFSNNEQF
. TRBJ2-3 TRBV9 ASSFPQGLSVDTQY
. TRBJ1-4 TRBV7-8 ASSLNSRSGQGRTNEKLF
. TRBJ2-5 TRBV9 ASSVGLLDGTQY
. TRBJ2-1 TRBV5-1 ASTLGAGDNEQF
. TRBJ1-2 TRBV15 ATSRELGLGGYT
. TRBJ2-1 TRBV5-4 ASSLGLVSTNEQF
. TRBJ2-4 TRBV19 ASSMMASGILAKNIQY
. TRBJ1-2 TRBV27 ASSLYGGTGSNLPYGYT
once TRBJ1-5 TRBV19 ASSMGGQGKVGQPQH
. TRBJ2-5 TRBV7-9 ASSLGRQGFKTQY
. TRBJ1-5 TRBV6-2/TRBV6-3 ASSYSNRRSNQPQH
. TRBJ2-1 TRBV6-5 ASSYSAGGTYNEQF
. TRBJ1-1 TRBV12-5 ASGSYRPPGQGMRRTEAF
. TRBJ1-1 TRBV14 ASSQEMVTEAF
few TRBJ2-5 TRBV7-2 ASRPSGQETQY
once TRBJ1-2 TRBV7-2 ATRSAVRPGLRGYT
once TRBJ2-7 TRBV10-3 AISGGQNEQY
. TRBJ2-7 TRBV6-7 ASSSAYEQY
. TRBJ1-4 TRBV14 ASNRGFDEKLF
. TRBJ2-7 TRBV7-9 ASSRSGGRRSYEQY
. TRBJ2-6 TRBV29-1 SVVRPGANVLT
few TRBJ2-1 TRBV11-2 ASSVGLANEQF
. TRBJ2-1 TRBV5-6 ASSLRQGASSYNEQF
. TRBJ2-7 TRBV7-9 ASSTGDSKWY
. TRBJ2-1 TRBV6-5 ANSRETREQNEQF
. TRBJ1-6 TRBV6-2/TRBV6-3 ASSYIGTGSSPLH
once TRBJ1-1 TRBV4-3 ASSQEGRLNTEAF
. TRBJ2-7 TRBV5-4 ASSFKGGTYEQY
. TRBJ2-7 TRBV7-9 ASSLDRSEQY
. TRBJ1-6 TRBV7-2 ASSRRYRGDSPLH
. TRBJ2-7 TRBV5-1 ASSRGPPYEQY
. TRBJ1-3 TRBV19 ASSVQTGAHSGNTIY
. TRBJ2-1 TRBV9 ASSARQDNEQF
. TRBJ2-7 TRBV27 ASSLDGGGSYEQY
. TRBJ1-2 TRBV6-5 ASAVDSGPYGYT
. TRBJ2-7 TRBV9 ASSPRQGNSYEQY
. TRBJ2-7 TRBV19 ASSMGESSYEQY
. TRBJ1-5 TRBV30 AWSPRLGYKSGPQH
. TRBJ2-7 TRBV11-3 ASSLGQIGEQY
. TRBJ2-1 TRBV10-3 AISELPGQGIGEQF
. TRBJ2-5 TRBV5-1 ASFPGGAYQETQY
. TRBJ2-1 TRBV4-1 ASSHRQGYNEQF
once TRBJ2-7 TRBV6-5 ASSYSGGSAEQY